A selection of T cell receptor beta chains follows, all from one sample in a study of cytomegalovirus exposure and HLA in healthy donors. Sequencing was performed with immunoSEQ multiplex PCR; in TCRdb, only in-frame clones are kept and a portion is missing. The data show around 200,000 clones, roughly four fifths seen once. The sequenced material came from PBMCs. All receptors come from a woman between 18 and 29 years old in good health and CMV-seropositive. Both conserved end residues are part of each CDR3. The D gene is left open where the match is weak.

>TRBD1|TRBV2|TRBJ1-2
CASRETGARRGYTF
>.|TRBV7-2|TRBJ1-2
CASSPVNYGYTF
>.|TRBV2|TRBJ1-1
CASSDRSEAFF
>TRBD2|TRBV2|TRBJ2-1
CASSDSGGSYNEQFF
>.|TRBV5-5|TRBJ2-7
CASSLVQGGRQYF
>TRBD1|TRBV10-3|TRBJ1-2
CAISDHGQDYGYTF
>TRBD2|TRBV7-2|TRBJ2-3
CASSRPMRGDTDTQYF
>TRBD1|TRBV19|TRBJ1-2
CASSTSGTDKVYGYTF
>TRBD1|TRBV5-1|TRBJ2-2
CASSPDRVKTGELFF
>.|TRBV27|TRBJ1-1
CASSWGGANTEAFF
>TRBD2|TRBV5-4|TRBJ2-7
CASSLAERGVYEQYF
>.|TRBV9|TRBJ1-1
CASSPRGGDTFEAFF
>TRBD2|TRBV6-1|TRBJ2-2
CASSVREGGELFF
>.|TRBV4-3|TRBJ2-7
CASSHDGQTYEQYF
>.|TRBV18|TRBJ1-1
CASSPDSWNTEAFF
>.|TRBV2|TRBJ1-4
CASSVAGGLFF
>.|TRBV10-3|TRBJ1-2
CAISVTWGDGYTF
>.|TRBV6-1|TRBJ2-5
CASSAPRGYQETQYF
>TRBD1|TRBV25-1|TRBJ2-2
CASSEPGQKTGELFF
>.|TRBV4-2|TRBJ2-3
CASSQGRADTQYF
>.|TRBV4-1|TRBJ1-5
CASSTRGQGISYQPQHF
>.|TRBV27|TRBJ2-7
CASSFFRVAGAFEQYF
>.|TRBV6-5|TRBJ1-2
CASSNDKNYGYTF
>.|TRBV6-1|TRBJ1-2
CASSGRGSSLYGYTF
>.|TRBV7-6|TRBJ2-2
CASSSDRGYGELFF
>TRBD1|TRBV2|TRBJ2-2
CASSLGQGYGELFF
>.|TRBV6-4|TRBJ1-1
CASSDTGNTEAFF
>.|TRBV6-6|TRBJ1-2
CASTSGRNYGYTF
>.|TRBV2|TRBJ1-6
CASSEVWGPHSPLHF
>.|TRBV2|TRBJ1-2
CASSEIPGGAGNYGYTF
>TRBD2|TRBV19|TRBJ2-1
CATSVQRGAKQFF
>TRBD1|TRBV7-2|TRBJ1-2
CASSKPRGLNYGYTF
>.|TRBV5-4|TRBJ1-1
CASSLGVNTEAFF
>.|TRBV5-1|TRBJ1-4
CASSLRDDEKLFF
>.|TRBV4-3|TRBJ2-7
CASSQDDRGEQYF
>.|TRBV11-2|TRBJ1-3
CASSHQGSGNTIYF
>TRBD1|TRBV4-1|TRBJ2-3
CASSQDPGQGGDTQYF
>TRBD1|TRBV19|TRBJ1-2
CASTIRGDHYGYTF
>.|TRBV19|TRBJ1-6
CASSIGGRTVNSPLHF
>.|TRBV7-3|TRBJ2-6
CASSLKTPGVGANVLTF
>.|TRBV27|TRBJ1-2
CASSPTHWYGYTF
>.|TRBV18|TRBJ1-6
CASSPLMKRDKDSPLHF
>.|TRBV4-1|TRBJ1-2
CASRGDISYGYTF
>.|TRBV7-3|TRBJ2-1
CASSLTAGTLIRFF
>TRBD2|TRBV10-2|TRBJ2-2
CASSSGGARTGELFF
>.|TRBV7-9|TRBJ2-5
CASSPDREPRAETQYF
>TRBD1|TRBV18|TRBJ1-3
CASSPRGQGEGNTIYF
>TRBD1|TRBV25-1|TRBJ1-2
CASSWTGVPGYTF
>.|TRBV5-4|TRBJ1-2
CASSLEVDGKWWDGYTF
>TRBD2|TRBV13|TRBJ2-7
CASRSRGGSYEQYF
>TRBD1|TRBV27|TRBJ2-3
CASSSRDRLTDTQYF
>.|TRBV27|TRBJ2-1
CASSLQAEGNEQFF
>.|TRBV4-1|TRBJ2-7
CASSQVVQGSYEQYF
>TRBD2|TRBV9|TRBJ2-3
CASSVDPRGGLTDTQYF
>.|TRBV5-1|TRBJ2-7
CASSTGQREQYF
>TRBD1|TRBV11-1|TRBJ1-2
CASSLIPGQGGRRAGYTF
>.|TRBV28|TRBJ1-4
CASSRRQEAVFF
>.|TRBV7-6|TRBJ2-6
CASSRSGTGANVLTF
>.|TRBV6-6|TRBJ2-1
CASSYTRSEQFF
>.|TRBV10-1|TRBJ1-2
CASSEYIGYTF